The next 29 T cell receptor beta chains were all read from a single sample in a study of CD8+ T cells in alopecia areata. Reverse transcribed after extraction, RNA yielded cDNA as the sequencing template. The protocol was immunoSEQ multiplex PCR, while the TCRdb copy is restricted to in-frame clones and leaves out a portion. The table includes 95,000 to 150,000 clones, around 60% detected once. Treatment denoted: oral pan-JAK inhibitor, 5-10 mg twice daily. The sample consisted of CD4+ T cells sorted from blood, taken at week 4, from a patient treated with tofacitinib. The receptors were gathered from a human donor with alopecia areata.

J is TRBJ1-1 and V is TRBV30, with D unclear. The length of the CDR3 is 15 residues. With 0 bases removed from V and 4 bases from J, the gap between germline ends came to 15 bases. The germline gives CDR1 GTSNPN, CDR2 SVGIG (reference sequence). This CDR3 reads CAWSVNSGVSTEAFF. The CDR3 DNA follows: TGTGCCTGGAGTGTTAACTCAGGTGTGAGCACTGAAGCTTTCTTT.

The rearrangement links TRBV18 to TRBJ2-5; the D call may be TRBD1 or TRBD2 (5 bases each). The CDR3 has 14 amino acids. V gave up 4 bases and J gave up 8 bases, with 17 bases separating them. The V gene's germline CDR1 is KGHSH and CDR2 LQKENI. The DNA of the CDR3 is TGTGCCAGCTCACAACTCCGGGACGGTCGTACCCAGTACTTC. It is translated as CASSQLRDGRTQYF.

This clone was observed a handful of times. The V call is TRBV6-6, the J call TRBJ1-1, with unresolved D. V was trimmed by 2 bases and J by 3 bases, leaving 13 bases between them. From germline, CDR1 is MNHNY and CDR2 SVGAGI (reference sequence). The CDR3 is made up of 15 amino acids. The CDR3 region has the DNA TGTGCCAGCAGTTACGGGGTAACATACGACACTGAAGCTTTCTTT. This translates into CASSYGVTYDTEAFF.

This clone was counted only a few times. Here the CDR3 reads CASSFGLVGQYF. Here the CDR3 DNA reads TGTGCCAGCAGTTTCGGACTAGTAGGGCAGTATTTT. The gene calls are TRBV28 and TRBJ2-3; 7 bases align to TRBD2. CDR1 and CDR2 (germline): MDHEN, SYDVKM. Unmatched junction bases numbered 5, after V lost 3 bases and J lost 11 bases. This CDR3 is 12 amino acids long.

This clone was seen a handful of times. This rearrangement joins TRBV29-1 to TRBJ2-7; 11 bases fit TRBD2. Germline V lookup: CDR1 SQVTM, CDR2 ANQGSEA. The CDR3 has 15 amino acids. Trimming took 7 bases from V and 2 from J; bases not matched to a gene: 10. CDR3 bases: TGCAGCGCCCAAATCATAGCGGGGGGGGCCTACGAGCAGTACTTC. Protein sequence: CSAQIIAGGAYEQYF.

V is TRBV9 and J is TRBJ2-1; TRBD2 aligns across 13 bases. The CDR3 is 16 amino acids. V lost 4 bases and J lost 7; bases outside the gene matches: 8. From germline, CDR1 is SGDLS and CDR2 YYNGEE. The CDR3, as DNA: TGTGCCAGCAGCTTCAGGACTAGCGGGAGATCAAATGAGCAGTTCTTC. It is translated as CASSFRTSGRSNEQFF.

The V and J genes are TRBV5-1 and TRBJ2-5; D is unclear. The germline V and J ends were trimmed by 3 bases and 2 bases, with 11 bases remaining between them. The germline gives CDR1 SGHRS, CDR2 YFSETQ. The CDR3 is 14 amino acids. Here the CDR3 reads CASSSGEEQETQYF. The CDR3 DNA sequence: TGCGCCAGCAGCTCCGGTGAAGAACAAGAGACCCAGTACTTC. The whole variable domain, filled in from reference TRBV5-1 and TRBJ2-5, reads KAGVTQTPRYLIKTRGQQVTLSCSPISGHRSVSWYQQTPGQGLQFLFEYFSETQRNKGNFPGRFSGRQFSNSRSEMNVSTLELGDSALYLCASSSGEEQETQYFGPGTRLLVL.

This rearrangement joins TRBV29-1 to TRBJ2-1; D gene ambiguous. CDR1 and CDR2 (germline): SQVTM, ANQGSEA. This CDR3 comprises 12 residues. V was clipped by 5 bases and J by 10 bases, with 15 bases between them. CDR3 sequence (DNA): TGCAGCGTTTCAAACCGGCTCACCGAGCAGTTCTTC. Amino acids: CSVSNRLTEQFF.

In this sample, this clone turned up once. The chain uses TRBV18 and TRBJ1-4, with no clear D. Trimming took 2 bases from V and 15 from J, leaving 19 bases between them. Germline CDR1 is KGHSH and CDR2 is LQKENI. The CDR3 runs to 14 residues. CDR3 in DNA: TGTGCCAGCTCACCAGATAGGTCCAACCTCATGGTGTTTTTT. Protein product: CASSPDRSNLMVFF.

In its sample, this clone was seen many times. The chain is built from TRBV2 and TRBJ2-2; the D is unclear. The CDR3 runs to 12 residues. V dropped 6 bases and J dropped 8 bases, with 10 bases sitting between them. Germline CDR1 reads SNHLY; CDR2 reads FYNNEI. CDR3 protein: CASSPGTGELFF. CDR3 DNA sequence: TGTGCCAGCAGCCCAGGAACTGGGGAGCTGTTTTTT.

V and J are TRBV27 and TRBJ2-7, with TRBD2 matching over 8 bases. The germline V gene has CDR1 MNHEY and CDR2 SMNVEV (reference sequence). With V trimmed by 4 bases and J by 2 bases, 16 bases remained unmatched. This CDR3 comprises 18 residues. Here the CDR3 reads CASSSTGLGVFKTYEQYF. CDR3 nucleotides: TGTGCCAGCAGTTCCACGGGACTAGGAGTGTTCAAAACCTACGAGCAGTACTTC.

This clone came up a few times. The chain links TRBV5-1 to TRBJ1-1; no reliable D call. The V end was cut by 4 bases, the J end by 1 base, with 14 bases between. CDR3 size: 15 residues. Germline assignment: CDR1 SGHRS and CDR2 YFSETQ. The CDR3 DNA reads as TGCGCCAGCAGCCGAGAACTGGGCCGGAACACTGAAGCTTTCTTT. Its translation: CASSRELGRNTEAFF.

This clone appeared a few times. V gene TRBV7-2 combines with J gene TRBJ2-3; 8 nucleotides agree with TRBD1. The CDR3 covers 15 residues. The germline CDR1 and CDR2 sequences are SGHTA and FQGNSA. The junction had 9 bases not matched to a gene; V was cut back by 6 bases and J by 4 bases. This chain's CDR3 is CASRRGQGHSDTQYF. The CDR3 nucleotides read TGTGCCAGCAGACGTGGACAGGGACATTCAGATACGCAGTATTTT. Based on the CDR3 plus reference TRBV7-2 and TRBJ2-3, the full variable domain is GAGVSQSPSNKVTEKGKDVELRCDPISGHTALYWYRQSLGQGLEFLIYFQGNSAPDKSGLPSDRFSAERTGGSVSTLTIQRTQQEDSAVYLCASRRGQGHSDTQYFGPGTRLTVL.

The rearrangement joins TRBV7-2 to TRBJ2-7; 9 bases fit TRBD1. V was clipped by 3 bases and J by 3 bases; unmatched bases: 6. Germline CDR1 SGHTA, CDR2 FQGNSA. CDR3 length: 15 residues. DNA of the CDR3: TGTGCCAGCAGCTTGGGTAGGGGACAGGGCTACGAGCAGTACTTC. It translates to CASSLGRGQGYEQYF.

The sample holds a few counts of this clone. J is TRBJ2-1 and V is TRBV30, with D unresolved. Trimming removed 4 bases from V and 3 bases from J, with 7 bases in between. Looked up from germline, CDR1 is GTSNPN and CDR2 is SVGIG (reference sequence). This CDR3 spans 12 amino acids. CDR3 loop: CAWKDNYNEQFF. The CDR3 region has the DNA TGTGCCTGGAAAGATAACTACAATGAGCAGTTCTTC.

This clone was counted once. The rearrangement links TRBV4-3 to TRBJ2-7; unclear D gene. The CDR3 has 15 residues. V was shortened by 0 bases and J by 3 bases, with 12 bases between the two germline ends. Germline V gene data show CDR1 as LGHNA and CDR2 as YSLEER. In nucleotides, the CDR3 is TGCGCCAGCAGCCAAGATCCCCGCTCAGGCTACGAGCAGTACTTC. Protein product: CASSQDPRSGYEQYF.

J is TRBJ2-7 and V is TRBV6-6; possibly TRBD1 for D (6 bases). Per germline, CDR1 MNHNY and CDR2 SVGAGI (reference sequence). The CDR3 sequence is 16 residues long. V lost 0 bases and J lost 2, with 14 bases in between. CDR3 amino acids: CASSYSRGTSTYEQYF. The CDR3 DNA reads TGTGCCAGCAGTTACTCTAGGGGGACGAGCACCTACGAGCAGTACTTC.

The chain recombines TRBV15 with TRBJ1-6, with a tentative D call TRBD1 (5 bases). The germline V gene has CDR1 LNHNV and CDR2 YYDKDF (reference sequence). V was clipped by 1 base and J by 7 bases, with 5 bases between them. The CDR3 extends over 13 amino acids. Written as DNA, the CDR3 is TGTGCCACCAGCAGAGCAGGGAATTCACCCCTCCACTTT. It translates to CATSRAGNSPLHF.

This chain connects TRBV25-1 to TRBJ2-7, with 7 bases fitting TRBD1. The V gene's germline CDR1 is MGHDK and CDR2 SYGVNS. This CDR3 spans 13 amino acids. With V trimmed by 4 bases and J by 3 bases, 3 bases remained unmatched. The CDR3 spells CASSASGGYEQYF. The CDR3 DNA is TGTGCCAGCAGTGCCTCAGGGGGCTACGAGCAGTACTTC.

The CDR3 reads CASSYRGAEAFF. In DNA form, the CDR3 reads TGTGCCAGCAGTTACAGGGGGGCTGAAGCTTTCTTT. The J gene is TRBJ1-1, the V gene TRBV6-5, with D perhaps matching TRBD1 (6 bases). Germline V gives CDR1 MNHEY, CDR2 SVGAGI. V was pared by 2 bases and J by 6 bases, with 7 bases between. CDR3 length equals 12 residues.

The CDR3 loop reads CASSSRPSSYEQYF. The DNA of the CDR3 is TGTGCCAGCAGCTCCCGACCGAGTTCCTACGAGCAGTACTTC. The rearrangement uses TRBV7-2 and TRBJ2-7; D gene uncertain. Trimming took off 4 bases at V and 1 base at J, with 11 bases between the two ends. From germline, CDR1 is SGHTA and CDR2 FQGNSA. This CDR3 has 14 residues.

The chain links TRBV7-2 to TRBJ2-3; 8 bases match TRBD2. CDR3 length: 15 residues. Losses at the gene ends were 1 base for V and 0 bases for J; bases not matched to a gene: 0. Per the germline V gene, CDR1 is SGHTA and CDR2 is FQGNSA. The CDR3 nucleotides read TGTGCCAGCAGCTTAGAGCGGGGGAGCACAGATACGCAGTATTTT. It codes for CASSLERGSTDTQYF.

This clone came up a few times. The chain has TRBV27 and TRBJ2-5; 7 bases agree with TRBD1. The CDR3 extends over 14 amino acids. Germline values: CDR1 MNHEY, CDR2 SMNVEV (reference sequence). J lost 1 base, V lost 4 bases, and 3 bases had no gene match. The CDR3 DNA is TGTGCCAGCAGTTCAGCAGGGGGCCAAGAGACCCAGTACTTC. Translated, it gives CASSSAGGQETQYF.

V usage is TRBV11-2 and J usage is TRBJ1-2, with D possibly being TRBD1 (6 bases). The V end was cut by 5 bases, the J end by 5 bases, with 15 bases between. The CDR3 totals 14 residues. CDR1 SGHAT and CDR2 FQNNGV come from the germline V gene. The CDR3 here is CASSGVRGNYGYTF. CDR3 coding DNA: TGTGCCAGCAGCGGGGTTAGGGGGAATTATGGCTACACCTTC.

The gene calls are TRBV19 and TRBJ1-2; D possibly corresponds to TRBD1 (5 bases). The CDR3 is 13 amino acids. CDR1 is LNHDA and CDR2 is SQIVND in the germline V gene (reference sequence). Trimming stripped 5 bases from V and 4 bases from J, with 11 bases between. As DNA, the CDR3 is TGTGCCAGTAGTCGGGGGGGAGCCTATGGCTACACCTTC. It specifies CASSRGGAYGYTF.

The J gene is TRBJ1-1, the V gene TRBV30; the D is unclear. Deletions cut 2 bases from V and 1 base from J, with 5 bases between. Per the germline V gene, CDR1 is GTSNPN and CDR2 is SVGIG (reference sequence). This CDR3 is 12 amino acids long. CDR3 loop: CAWSQQNTEAFF. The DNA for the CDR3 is TGTGCCTGGAGTCAGCAGAACACTGAAGCTTTCTTT.

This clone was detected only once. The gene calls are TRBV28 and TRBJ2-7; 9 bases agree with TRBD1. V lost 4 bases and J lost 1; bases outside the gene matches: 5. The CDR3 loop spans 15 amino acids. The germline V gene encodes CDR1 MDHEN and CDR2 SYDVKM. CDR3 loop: CASSSQGAVSYEQYF. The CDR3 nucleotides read TGTGCCAGCAGTTCACAGGGGGCAGTATCCTACGAGCAGTACTTC.

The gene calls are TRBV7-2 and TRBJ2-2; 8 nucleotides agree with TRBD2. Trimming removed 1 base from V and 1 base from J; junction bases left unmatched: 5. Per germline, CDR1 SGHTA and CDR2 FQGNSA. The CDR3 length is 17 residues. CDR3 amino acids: CASSLDPAGENTGELFF. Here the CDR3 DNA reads TGTGCCAGCAGCTTAGATCCAGCGGGGGAGAACACCGGGGAGCTGTTTTTT.

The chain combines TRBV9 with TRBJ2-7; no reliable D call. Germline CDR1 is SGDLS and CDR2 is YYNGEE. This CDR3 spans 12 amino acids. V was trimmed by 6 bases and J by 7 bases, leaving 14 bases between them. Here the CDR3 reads CASNRHVAEQYF. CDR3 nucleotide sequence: TGTGCCAGCAACCGTCACGTGGCGGAGCAGTACTTC.